This is a list of T cell receptor beta chains from one sample in a study of blood T cell repertoires in COVID-19. TCRdb's table, derived via immunoSEQ multiplex PCR, lists solely in-frame clones and lacks some. The table lists about 290,000 clones, approximately 90% of them singletons. Specimen: peripheral blood. Source of these receptors: a man between 40 and 49 years old with acute or convalescent COVID-19. CDR3s include the opening cysteine and the closing phenylalanine or tryptophan. D genes are given only for firm matches. For some rows the clone size is stated as once, few or many, or as a class when expanded; others skip it.

>TRBJ2-7|TRBD1|-|TRBV13
CASSYRQGAYEQYF
TGTGCCAGCAGCTATAGGCAGGGGGCCTACGAGCAGTACTTC
>TRBJ1-5|-|-|TRBV12-3/TRBV12-4
CASSNYNQPQHF
TGTGCCAGCAGCAACTATAATCAGCCCCAGCATTTT
>TRBJ2-5|-|-|TRBV5-1
CASSLGTQRGETQYF
TGCGCCAGCAGCTTGGGTACCCAGAGGGGGGAGACCCAGTACTTC
>TRBJ2-1|TRBD1|-|TRBV20-1
CSASYRGPYNEQFF
TGCAGTGCTAGTTACAGGGGTCCCTACAATGAGCAGTTCTTC
>TRBJ1-5|-|-|TRBV5-4
CASSLAGTNQPQHF
TGTGCCAGCAGCTTGGCCGGGACTAATCAGCCCCAGCATTTT
>TRBJ1-5|-|-|TRBV15
CATSKGGVRQPQHF
TGTGCCACCAGCAAGGGGGGGGTAAGGCAGCCCCAGCATTTT
>TRBJ2-3|-|-|TRBV5-8
CASSVGRRVADTQYF
TGTGCCAGCAGCGTGGGACGGCGGGTCGCAGATACGCAGTATTTT
>TRBJ2-1|TRBD2|-|TRBV6-5
CASSPWAGGSNEQFF
TGTGCCAGCAGTCCTTGGGCGGGGGGCTCCAATGAGCAGTTCTTC
>TRBJ1-2|-|-|TRBV7-9
CASSLETGNYGYTF
TGTGCCAGCAGCTTAGAGACTGGGAACTATGGCTACACCTTC
>TRBJ2-7|TRBD1|-|TRBV9
CASSLAGTGTSYEQYF
TGTGCCAGCAGCCTCGCCGGGACAGGGACTTCCTACGAGCAGTACTTC
>TRBJ1-2|-|-|TRBV19
CASSPSRVGYTF
TGTGCCAGTAGCCCTTCACGGGTAGGCTACACCTTC
>TRBJ2-2|TRBD1|once|TRBV2
CASRSGTANTGELFF
TGTGCCAGCAGGTCAGGGACAGCGAACACCGGGGAGCTGTTTTTT
>TRBJ2-4|-|-|TRBV24-1
CATSDPGGNIQYF
TGTGCCACCAGTGACCCCGGCGGGAACATTCAGTACTTC
>TRBJ1-5|TRBD1|-|TRBV6-5
CASSSDRDLRNQPQHF
TGTGCCAGCAGTTCAGACAGGGACCTTAGAAATCAGCCCCAGCATTTT
>TRBJ2-7|TRBD1|-|TRBV2
CASSVTGTGYYEQYF
TGTGCCAGCAGTGTCACCGGGACAGGGTACTACGAGCAGTACTTC
>TRBJ1-2|-|-|TRBV6-1
CASSEGFRVEGYTF
TGTGCCAGCAGTGAAGGTTTCAGGGTTGAGGGCTACACCTTC
>TRBJ1-2|-|-|TRBV7-2
CASSFLQGEGYTF
TGTGCCAGCAGCTTTTTACAGGGAGAGGGCTACACCTTC
>TRBJ1-6|-|-|TRBV4-2
CASSQDRAYNSPLHF
TGTGCCAGCAGCCAAGACAGGGCGTATAATTCACCCCTCCACTTT
>TRBJ1-2|TRBD1|-|TRBV5-1
CASSLVQGRNYGYTF
TGCGCCAGCAGCTTAGTACAGGGGAGGAACTATGGCTACACCTTC
>TRBJ2-2|TRBD2|-|TRBV27
CASSLRRGGPGELFF
TGTGCCAGCAGTTTAAGGCGGGGGGGCCCCGGGGAGCTGTTTTTT
>TRBJ2-2|-|-|TRBV11-2
CASSFSEGTNTGELFF
TGTGCCAGCAGCTTTTCCGAGGGCACAAACACCGGGGAGCTGTTTTTT
>TRBJ2-7|-|-|TRBV3-1/TRBV3-2
CASSQSYEQYF
TGTGCCAGCAGCCAGAGCTACGAGCAGTACTTC